This T cell receptor beta chain was documented in a study of T cell responses to AZD1222 COVID-19 vaccine. Regarding the study as a whole: Regions left unmutated in variants are reportedly the target of nearly half of spike-specific TCRs. Clonal diversity may have been underestimated in mostly white British donors. Baseline seropositives among AZD1222 recipients totaled only 5 to 7.

The germline V gene has CDR1 SGHRS and CDR2 YFSETQ. The CDR3 is made up of 13 amino acids. V trimming: 2 bases; J trimming: 3 bases; junction bases outside the gene matches: 1. A remark on this clone: The antigen is undetermined.

Only in-frame clones appear in the TCRdb table, and some are missing; sequencing was by immunoSEQ multiplex PCR. This table has roughly 130,000 clones, under 95% appearing once. Here the sequenced sample was peripheral blood, taken on day 0 of AZD1222 vaccination. This receptor was taken from an adult in good health. The V call is TRBV5-1, the J call TRBJ2-7; 8 bases map to TRBD2. The CDR3 here is CASSFAGGYEQYF. The DNA of the CDR3 is TGCGCCAGCAGCTTCGCGGGGGGCTACGAGCAGTACTTC.